Listed below are T cell receptor beta chains from one sample, sequenced in a study of CD8+CD57+ T cells in acquired aplastic anemia. From the reads, TCRdb called clonotypes with MiXCR, one entry per CDR3 protein. The profile shows fewer than 150,000 distinct CDR3 sequences, 48% of them singletons. The sequenced material came from sorted CD4+, CD8+, or CD8+CD57+ T cells (not recorded which) from PBMCs. The receptors originated from a human donor in good health, serving as a control. The CDR3 runs from the conserved cysteine through the conserved F or W. The D gene is left open where the match is weak. Only some rows state a clone size, as once, few, many or a class for expanded clones.

size: -
D: TRBD1
J: TRBJ1-4
V: TRBV15
DNA: TGTGCCACCAGCACCGGGACAGGGGCTAATGAAAAACTGTTTTTT
CDR3: CATSTGTGANEKLFF

size: -
D: TRBD1
J: TRBJ1-5
V: TRBV15
DNA: TGTGCCACCAGCAGAGGGGGACAGGGCATGAATCAGCCCCAGCATTTT
CDR3: CATSRGGQGMNQPQHF

size: -
D: -
J: TRBJ2-7
V: TRBV25-1
DNA: TGTGCCAGCAGCTTAGCCGGGAACGAGCAGTACTTC
CDR3: CASSLAGNEQYF

size: -
D: -
J: TRBJ2-1
V: TRBV15
DNA: TGTGCCACCGGGTCGACCGTAACAAAGATCAATGAGCAGTTCTTC
CDR3: CATGSTVTKINEQFF

size: few
D: -
J: TRBJ1-1
V: TRBV10-3
DNA: TGTGCCATCAGTGTAGGGCAGACCATGAACACTGAAGCTTTCTTT
CDR3: CAISVGQTMNTEAFF

size: -
D: -
J: TRBJ1-2
V: TRBV12-3/TRBV12-4
DNA: TGTGCCAGCAGTTTTGTCGCTCGGGATGGCTACACCTTC
CDR3: CASSFVARDGYTF

size: many
D: TRBD1
J: TRBJ2-4
V: TRBV20-1
DNA: TGCAGTGCATCATCGACAGGGTTCAAAAACATTCAGTACTTC
CDR3: CSASSTGFKNIQYF

size: once
D: TRBD2
J: TRBJ2-5
V: TRBV29-1
DNA: TGCAGCGTGATCCCAGGACTAGCGGGGGCTCAGTACTTC
CDR3: CSVIPGLAGAQYF

size: -
D: -
J: TRBJ2-2
V: TRBV7-6
DNA: TGTGCCAGCAGCTTAGTATCGGGGCCCGGGGAGCTGTTTTTT
CDR3: CASSLVSGPGELFF

size: many
D: -
J: TRBJ1-6
V: TRBV5-6
DNA: TGTGCCAGCAGCTTGGGGCAGGGTTTGAATTCACCCCTCCACTTT
CDR3: CASSLGQGLNSPLHF

size: -
D: -
J: TRBJ1-1
V: TRBV9
DNA: TGTGCCAGCAGCGTAGCCGTGGGGGGAACTGAAGCTTTCTTT
CDR3: CASSVAVGGTEAFF

size: many
D: TRBD1
J: TRBJ1-3
V: TRBV3-1
DNA: TGTGCCAGCAGCCAAGGACAGGGAGGAAACACCATATATTTT
CDR3: CASSQGQGGNTIYF

size: many
D: -
J: TRBJ2-3
V: TRBV20-1
DNA: TGCAGTGCTAGGCGCACAGGCTACAGCACAGATACGCAGTATTTT
CDR3: CSARRTGYSTDTQYF

size: -
D: TRBD1
J: TRBJ1-6
V: TRBV7-8
DNA: TGTGCCAGCAGCTTAGCAGGGACAGCCCTATCCTATAATTCACCCCTCCACTTT
CDR3: CASSLAGTALSYNSPLHF

size: -
D: -
J: TRBJ2-5
V: TRBV20-1
DNA: TGCAGTGGACAGCTTAGGGAGACCCAGTACTTC
CDR3: CSGQLRETQYF

size: once
D: TRBD1
J: TRBJ2-7
V: TRBV29-1
DNA: TGCAGCGCCGGACGGGGTATGGGTACAGGGGAGCACGAGCAGTACTTC
CDR3: CSAGRGMGTGEHEQYF

size: -
D: TRBD1
J: TRBJ2-2
V: TRBV10-3
DNA: TGTGCCATCAGCGGGACAGGGACCGGGGAGCTGTTTTTT
CDR3: CAISGTGTGELFF

size: -
D: -
J: TRBJ2-3
V: TRBV12-3/TRBV12-4
DNA: TGTGCCAGCAGTCGACAGAATACGCAGTATTTT
CDR3: CASSRQNTQYF

size: -
D: TRBD2
J: TRBJ2-1
V: TRBV10-3
DNA: TGTGCCATCAGCCCGGGACTAGCGGGGGATGAGCAGTTCTTC
CDR3: CAISPGLAGDEQFF

size: many
D: -
J: TRBJ1-2
V: TRBV19
DNA: TGTGCCAGTAGTCTGAACATCTATGGCTACACCTTC
CDR3: CASSLNIYGYTF

size: medium-sized
D: -
J: TRBJ2-5
V: TRBV7-6
DNA: TGTGCCAGCAGCGTAAGCCAAGAGACCCAGTACTTC
CDR3: CASSVSQETQYF

size: many
D: TRBD1
J: TRBJ1-4
V: TRBV11-2
DNA: TGTGCCAGCAGCTTAATAGGGACAGGGGAAAAACTGTTTTTT
CDR3: CASSLIGTGEKLFF

size: -
D: -
J: TRBJ2-3
V: TRBV25-1
DNA: TGTGCCAGCAGTGAATTCAGGACAGATACGCAGTATTTT
CDR3: CASSEFRTDTQYF

size: -
D: -
J: TRBJ2-6
V: TRBV2
DNA: TGTGCCAGCAGTGAAGCGCTTGGGGCCAACGTCCTGACTTTC
CDR3: CASSEALGANVLTF

size: -
D: -
J: TRBJ1-2
V: TRBV11-2
DNA: TGTGCCAGCAGCTTAGGTCACAATAACTATGGCTACACCTTC
CDR3: CASSLGHNNYGYTF